A single sample is the source of the 27 T cell receptor beta chains below, sequenced in a study of patients and donors after allogeneic stem cell transplantation. TCRdb reprocessed the RT-PCR reads with MiXCR, giving one entry per CDR3 protein. The repertoire holds over 65,000 distinct CDR3 sequences, with 26% as singletons. Sequenced sample: blood, either unsorted or a sorted T cell fraction (not recorded which). These receptors originate from a human donor who was either an allogeneic HSCT recipient or a stem cell or donor lymphocyte infusion donor (not recorded which). It is not recorded whose cells these are; they may come from a transplant donor.

This clonotype has more than one count but fewer than ten. The genes are TRBV6-6 and TRBJ1-5; D remains ambiguous. CDR3 length: 14 amino acids. Germline CDR1 and CDR2: MNHNY and SVGAGI (reference sequence). V shed 6 bases and J shed 7 bases, with 16 bases lying between them. CDR3 nucleotides: TGTGCCAGCAGGGGTCCAGTAGGAGAACAGCCCCAGCATTTT. The encoded protein is CASRGPVGEQPQHF.

This clonotype has more than one count but fewer than ten. J is TRBJ2-7 and V is TRBV5-1; D remains unclear. This CDR3 is built from 16 residues. V lost 0 bases and J 1 base, leaving 14 bases between the germline ends. Germline assignment: CDR1 SGHRS and CDR2 YFSETQ. The CDR3 DNA reads as TGCGCCAGCAGCTTGGGCCCGACCTGGACGTCCTACGAGCAGTACTTC. Translating gives CASSLGPTWTSYEQYF.

The chain links TRBV27 to TRBJ2-3, with unresolved D. V was trimmed by 7 bases and J by 1 base, leaving 12 bases between them. The CDR3 totals 14 residues. Germline V gives CDR1 MNHEY, CDR2 SMNVEV (reference sequence). As DNA, the CDR3 is TGTGCCAGCACCATTTATGGGGGCACAGATACGCAGTATTTT. Its protein product is CASTIYGGTDTQYF.

This sequence joins TRBV7-9 and TRBJ1-2, with unresolved D. Germline lookup yields CDR1 SEHNR and CDR2 FQNEAQ (reference sequence). The CDR3 covers 12 residues. V was pared by 5 bases and J by 3 bases, with 7 bases between. In DNA, the CDR3 is TGTGCCAGCAGCCCACATTACTATGGCTACACCTTC. It encodes CASSPHYYGYTF. The variable domain in full, completed from reference TRBV7-9 and TRBJ1-2, reads DTGVSQNPRHKITKRGQNVTFRCDPISEHNRLYWYRQTLGQGPEFLTYFQNEAQLEKSRLLSDRFSAERPKGSFSTLEIQRTEQGDSAMYLCASSPHYYGYTFGSGTRLTVV.

The V gene is TRBV27, the J gene TRBJ1-4; 8 nucleotides agree with TRBD1. Germline CDR1 MNHEY, CDR2 SMNVEV (reference sequence). V was clipped by 2 bases and J by 8 bases; unmatched bases: 16. The CDR3 consists of 18 residues. In DNA form, the CDR3 reads TGTGCCAGCAGTTTAAGCGCCTGGCTGCCAGGGGGCTCGGAAAAACTGTTTTTT. This sequence encodes CASSLSAWLPGGSEKLFF.

The V and J genes are TRBV9 and TRBJ2-1; 8 bases agree with TRBD2. V lost 3 bases to trimming and J lost 3 bases; unmatched junction nucleotides: 8. Germline CDR1 is SGDLS and CDR2 is YYNGEE. The CDR3 has 16 residues. CDR3 coding DNA: TGTGCCAGCAGCGCGGGCGGGGGGTACAGCTACAATGAGCAGTTCTTC. Its translation: CASSAGGGYSYNEQFF.

This clonotype turned up a few times. CDR3 in amino acids: CASSPRGRRFDSPLHF. Here the CDR3 DNA reads TGTGCCAGCTCACCTCGCGGGAGGAGGTTTGATTCACCCCTCCACTTT. The chain links TRBV18 to TRBJ1-6; D is undetermined. Trimming pared 3 bases from V and 8 bases from J, leaving 17 bases between. CDR1 and CDR2 (germline): KGHSH, LQKENI. The CDR3 spans 16 residues.

This clonotype was seen at least ten times. The genes are TRBV12-3 or TRBV12-4 and TRBJ1-1; D might be TRBD1 (5 bases). The V end was cut by 1 base, the J end by 5 bases, with 14 bases between. The CDR3 length is 15 residues. CDR3 nucleotides: TGTGCCAGCAGTTTAGATTATGGGGCGGGAACTGAAGCTTTCTTT. This gives the protein CASSLDYGAGTEAFF.

This clonotype was found a few times. This chain links TRBV6-2 or TRBV6-3 with TRBJ2-7; 11 bases match TRBD2. The CDR3 has 16 amino acids. Per germline, CDR1 MNHEY and CDR2 SVGEGT. V lost 6 bases to trimming and J lost 3 bases; unmatched junction nucleotides: 10. The chain's CDR3 is CASRLLLAGGLYEQYF. DNA of the CDR3: TGTGCCAGCAGACTCCTCCTAGCGGGAGGTCTCTACGAGCAGTACTTC.

Remarks on this clonotype: At one of its ends the junction is not consistent with the germline gene, which may arise from a read error. The J gene is TRBJ1-6, the V gene TRBV4-1; D is uncertain. The CDR3 runs 16 residues. CDR1 is MGHRA, CDR2 YSYEKL, per germline. This CDR3 reads CASSQDRGSDNSPLHF. As DNA, the CDR3 is TGCGCCAGCAGCCAAGATCGCGGCTCCGATAATTCACCCCTCCACTTT.

Many counts were recorded for this clonotype. The chain carries TRBV5-1 and TRBJ1-1, with 7 positions matching TRBD1. Germline V gene lookup returns CDR1 SGHRS and CDR2 YFSETQ. With V trimmed by 2 bases and J by 3 bases, 4 bases remained unmatched. This CDR3 spans 14 amino acids. CDR3 bases: TGCGCCAGCAGCTTCAAGGGGGCTGACACTGAAGCTTTCTTT. As protein: CASSFKGADTEAFF.

The chain carries TRBV5-1 and TRBJ2-1, with D possibly TRBD1 on 5 matching bases. The CDR3 is 12 amino acids. The germline V gene has CDR1 SGHRS and CDR2 YFSETQ. V shed 0 bases and J shed 15 bases, with 13 bases lying between them. The CDR3 here is CASSLGGARWFF. DNA for the CDR3: TGCGCCAGCAGCTTGGGGGGCGCCCGTTGGTTCTTC.

This clonotype was seen only a few times. This sequence joins TRBV3-1 and TRBJ2-4; no clear D gene. Germline assignment: CDR1 LGHDT and CDR2 YNNKEL (reference sequence). The CDR3 length is 13 residues. V was pared by 10 bases and J by 0 bases, with 10 bases between. In DNA, the CDR3 is TGTGCCACGGGCGTTCCAGCCAAAAACATTCAGTACTTC. Translated, it gives CATGVPAKNIQYF.

At least ten counts were recorded for this clonotype. The V and J genes are TRBV20-1 and TRBJ1-5; D gene ambiguous. The V gene's germline CDR1 is DFQATT and CDR2 SNEGSKA (reference sequence). Trimming stripped 3 bases from V and 0 bases from J, with 6 bases between. The length of the CDR3 is 13 residues. The DNA for the CDR3 is TGCAGTGCTAGGGAATATAGCAATCAGCCCCAGCATTTT. It encodes CSAREYSNQPQHF.

This clonotype showed up just a few times. The rearrangement joins TRBV5-1 to TRBJ1-2; 9 nucleotides line up with TRBD1. CDR3 length equals 15 residues. V lost 0 bases to trimming and J lost 5 bases; unmatched junction nucleotides: 5. Germline CDR1 reads SGHRS; CDR2 reads YFSETQ. In DNA, the CDR3 is TGCGCCAGCAGCTTGGGGGACAGGGTCTGGTATGGCTACACCTTC. This sequence encodes CASSLGDRVWYGYTF.

The chain recombines TRBV29-1 with TRBJ2-2; tentative D call: TRBD2 (5 bases). V lost 5 bases and J 6 bases, leaving 16 bases between the germline ends. Germline V gives CDR1 SQVTM, CDR2 ANQGSEA. This CDR3 has 14 amino acids. The CDR3 DNA follows: TGCAGCGTTTCCGCCCCTAGCAGGTCCGGGGAGCTGTTTTTT. Residues: CSVSAPSRSGELFF.

This clonotype came up a few times. The V and J genes are TRBV24-1 and TRBJ2-2; the D is unclear. Trimming removed 9 bases from V and 8 bases from J, with 9 bases in between. The germline CDR1 and CDR2 sequences are KGHDR and SFDVKD. This CDR3 spans 11 amino acids. The CDR3 is CATSELGELFF. CDR3 in DNA: TGTGCCACCTCTGAATTGGGGGAGCTGTTTTTT.

CDR3 nucleotide sequence: TGCAGCGTCCTCGGGACAGGGGAGTCGAACACTGAAGCTTTCTTT. Encoded protein: CSVLGTGESNTEAFF. The V and J genes are TRBV29-1 and TRBJ1-1, with 10 bases fitting TRBD1. The V gene's germline CDR1 is SQVTM and CDR2 ANQGSEA. V was clipped by 6 bases and J by 1 base; unmatched bases: 8. This CDR3 has 15 amino acids.

This clonotype has just a few counts. This CDR3 reads CASSVTGGAGGELFF. DNA for the CDR3: TGTGCCAGCAGCGTTACAGGGGGCGCAGGCGGGGAGCTGTTTTTT. The chain has TRBV7-2 and TRBJ2-2; 9 bases agree with TRBD1. The CDR3 is 15 amino acids. Germline CDR1 reads SGHTA; CDR2 reads FQGNSA. V was clipped by 5 bases and J by 7 bases; unmatched bases: 8.

The genes are TRBV12-3 or TRBV12-4 and TRBJ1-1, with TRBD1 identical over 8 bases. The CDR3 totals 13 residues. V shed 6 bases and J 6 bases; nucleotides not matched to a gene: 6. Here the CDR3 reads CASSPGQGAEAFF. The CDR3 region has the DNA TGTGCCAGCAGCCCCGGACAGGGCGCTGAAGCTTTCTTT.

J is TRBJ2-7 and V is TRBV27; no reliable D call. CDR3 length: 11 amino acids. Per the germline V gene, CDR1 is MNHEY and CDR2 is SMNVEV (reference sequence). Trimming took off 2 bases at V and 6 bases at J, with 5 bases between the two ends. CDR3 in DNA: TGTGCCAGCAGTTTAGGATCCGAGCAGTACTTC. Residues: CASSLGSEQYF.

CDR3 in amino acids: CASKTTNTEAFF. Written as DNA, the CDR3 is TGTGCCAGCAAGACAACGAACACTGAAGCTTTCTTT. The chain combines TRBV27 with TRBJ1-1; no clear D gene. CDR1 is MNHEY, CDR2 SMNVEV, per germline (reference sequence). This CDR3 spans 12 amino acids. V lost 7 bases and J lost 1, with 7 bases in between.

In its sample, this clonotype was seen many times. J is TRBJ1-1 and V is TRBV7-2; TRBD1 agrees at 7 bases. The CDR3 sequence is 18 residues long. V was clipped by 5 bases and J by 4 bases; unmatched bases: 19. Per the germline V gene, CDR1 is SGHTA and CDR2 is FQGNSA. CDR3 in DNA: TGTGCCAGCAGCGTTTATAACAGGGGCTTCGGTGTGGGCACTGAAGCTTTCTTT. As protein: CASSVYNRGFGVGTEAFF.

The chain is built from TRBV14 and TRBJ2-7; 7 bases fit TRBD1. This CDR3 comprises 14 residues. Per germline, CDR1 SGHDN and CDR2 FVKESK. Losses at the gene ends were 5 bases for V and 2 bases for J; bases not matched to a gene: 6. CDR3 bases: TGTGCCAGCAGCTTGCAGGGGGTAACCTACGAGCAGTACTTC. Translating it yields CASSLQGVTYEQYF.

This clonotype was counted at least ten times. The chain employs TRBV7-9 and TRBJ1-2, with TRBD1 identical over 10 bases. This CDR3 contains 13 residues. Losses at the gene ends were 3 bases for V and 6 bases for J; bases not matched to a gene: 1. Looked up from germline, CDR1 is SEHNR and CDR2 is FQNEAQ (reference sequence). This CDR3 is CASSFGTGDGYTF. Here the CDR3 DNA reads TGTGCCAGCAGCTTCGGGACAGGGGATGGCTACACCTTC.

This clonotype was seen a few times. The chain employs TRBV5-1 and TRBJ2-1, with D perhaps TRBD1 (6 bases). The V end lost 4 bases, the J end lost 12 bases, and 11 bases lay between the germline ends. The germline V gene has CDR1 SGHRS and CDR2 YFSETQ. This CDR3 spans 11 amino acids. The DNA of the CDR3 is TGCGCCAGCAGCCGGACAGCCGCGCAGTTCTTC. Its protein product is CASSRTAAQFF.

This clonotype was seen only a few times. The V and J genes are TRBV11-3 and TRBJ2-1; perhaps TRBD2 as D (6 bases). Germline V gene sequence: CDR1 SGHNT, CDR2 YENEEA. V was shortened by 0 bases and J by 9 bases, with 24 bases between the two germline ends. The CDR3 extends over 18 amino acids. The CDR3 spells CASSLDQSGTSLVGEQFF. In DNA form, the CDR3 reads TGTGCCAGCAGCTTAGATCAATCGGGGACTTCCCTCGTTGGTGAGCAGTTCTTC.